This T cell receptor (beta chain) is drawn from a study of shared clonotypes between healthy human individuals. Assay: immunoSEQ multiplex PCR; the TCRdb copy retains only in-frame clones and omits some. The sample lists some 1 million clones, about 76% occurring once. The germline V gene encodes CDR1 MNHNY and CDR2 SVGAGI (reference sequence). The CDR3 loop spans 12 amino acids. The V and J ends lost 6 bases and 2 bases respectively, with 8 bases between them. Whole-study findings and limits: Naive subsets, compared against memory subsets, generally had larger estimated richness values.

To note about this clone: No antigen is known for it.

Sequenced: memory CD4+ T cells sorted from blood. Subset specified: CD45RA-negative fraction. This chain joins TRBV6-6 and TRBJ2-7; D is unresolved. This TCR derives from a man aged 18 to 35 in good health. In DNA, the CDR3 is TGTGCCAGCAGCCTGGCACCCTACGAGCAGTACTTC. Encoded protein: CASSLAPYEQYF.